There are many counts of the clone carrying this TCR beta chain. The antigen remains unidentified. This record comes from a study of metastatic and nonmetastatic thyroid tumors. Across the whole study: Repertoires of blood and of tissue (tumor or nodule) from malignant and benign thyroid patients were compared.

TCRdb recomputed clones from the PCR reads via MiXCR. The sample contains fewer than 35,000 clones, less than 14% of which appear only once. Trimming shortened V by 1 base and J by 3 bases, and 13 bases separated the two germline ends. The CDR3 length is 15 residues. Germline V gives CDR1 SGHRS, CDR2 YFSETQ. No treatment of any kind had been given to any patient before thyroid surgery. Findings of the study overall: Versus benign nodules, malignant thyroid tumors reportedly had significantly higher TCR beta diversity, in blood and tumor.

The gene calls are TRBV5-1 and TRBJ1-1, with a tentative D call TRBD1 (6 bases). Sequencing was performed on blood. The receptor comes from a female donor with papillary thyroid cancer or a benign thyroid nodule (not recorded which). Some clones in this sample may be carry-over from other donors' samples. The DNA of the CDR3 is TGCGCCAGCAGCTTGAGGGGGAGGGAGTACACTGAAGCTTTCTTT. Its translation is CASSLRGREYTEAFF.